These 30 T cell receptor beta chains share one sample of origin, sequenced in a study of cytomegalovirus exposure and HLA in healthy donors. PCR primers comprised 60 Vbeta and 13 Jbeta primers. TCRdb keeps only in-frame clones here, not all; method: immunoSEQ multiplex PCR. The sample has 40,000 to 55,000 clones, around 72% seen once. What was sequenced was PBMCs. The receptors here all came from a woman in her 30s in good health and CMV-seronegative.

This clone was counted only a few times. This chain joins TRBV29-1 and TRBJ1-4; D remains unclear. V gave up 3 bases and J gave up 5 bases, with 10 bases separating them. Per germline, CDR1 SQVTM and CDR2 ANQGSEA. The CDR3 runs 13 residues. The CDR3 here is CSVDTGANEKLFF. In DNA form, the CDR3 reads TGCAGCGTTGATACGGGTGCGAATGAAAAACTGTTTTTT.

J is TRBJ2-1 and V is TRBV15; weak D call: TRBD1 (5 bases). CDR3 length: 15 residues. The ends were cut back, 1 base at V and 5 bases at J, with 12 bases in the middle. In germline, CDR1 is LNHNV, CDR2 YYDKDF (reference sequence). DNA for the CDR3: TGTGCCACCAGCAGAGTGGCACAGGACCACAATGAGCAGTTCTTC. Its translation is CATSRVAQDHNEQFF.

The rearrangement links TRBV7-2 to TRBJ2-5; the D gene is possibly TRBD2 (7 bases). Looked up from germline, CDR1 is SGHTA and CDR2 is FQGNSA. This CDR3 spans 13 amino acids. Trimming left V 5 bases short and J 4 bases short, with 11 bases between. DNA of the CDR3: TGTGCCAGCAGCACCGGGGGGCGAGAGACCCAGTACTTC. It codes for CASSTGGRETQYF.

This clone was seen a handful of times. The rearrangement joins TRBV29-1 to TRBJ2-7, with 10 bases identical to TRBD2. This CDR3 spans 13 amino acids. In germline, CDR1 is SQVTM, CDR2 ANQGSEA. Trimming at V came to 3 bases and at J to 6 bases, leaving 5 bases not matched to a gene. This CDR3 reads CSVDQREGGEQYF. As DNA, the CDR3 is TGCAGCGTTGACCAGCGGGAGGGTGGCGAGCAGTACTTC.

The chain links TRBV29-1 to TRBJ1-2, with TRBD1 identical over 8 bases. Looked up from germline, CDR1 is SQVTM and CDR2 is ANQGSEA. The junction had 12 bases not matched to a gene; V was cut back by 7 bases and J by 2 bases. CDR3 length: 15 residues. CDR3 amino acids: CSARNSGQGNYGYTF. CDR3 sequence (DNA): TGCAGCGCCCGAAATTCCGGACAGGGAAACTATGGCTACACCTTC.

This clone was recorded once. The genes are TRBV2 and TRBJ1-5, with a tentative D call TRBD1 (5 bases). Germline V gives CDR1 SNHLY, CDR2 FYNNEI. Trimming pared 6 bases from V and 4 bases from J, leaving 13 bases between. This CDR3 region has 14 residues. CDR3 residues: CASRRDSGNQPQHF. The CDR3 DNA follows: TGTGCCAGCAGAAGAGACAGCGGGAATCAGCCCCAGCATTTT. Looking up the rest from reference TRBV2 and TRBJ1-5 gives the full variable domain: EPEVTQTPSHQVTQMGQEVILRCVPISNHLYFYWYRQILGQKVEFLVSFYNNEISEKSEIFDDQFSVERPDGSNFTLKIRSTKLEDSAMYFCASRRDSGNQPQHFGDGTRLSIL.

The rearrangement links TRBV29-1 to TRBJ1-2; possibly TRBD1 for D (5 bases). V was pared by 4 bases and J by 8 bases, with 14 bases between. This CDR3 region has 12 residues. CDR1 and CDR2 from the germline V gene are SQVTM and ANQGSEA. The CDR3 sequence: CSVGGAVVGYTF. The CDR3 bases are TGCAGCGTTGGGGGCGCAGTGGTGGGCTACACCTTC.

J is TRBJ2-7 and V is TRBV6-1, with 13 positions matching TRBD2. Germline V gives CDR1 MNHNS, CDR2 SASEGT. The CDR3 runs to 14 residues. J lost 6 bases, V lost 8 bases, and 7 bases had no gene match. Here the CDR3 reads CASSGLAGSGEQYF. The DNA for the CDR3 is TGTGCCAGCTCGGGACTAGCGGGGTCCGGCGAGCAGTACTTC.

The genes are TRBV5-6 and TRBJ1-1; perhaps TRBD1 as D (5 bases). V was trimmed by 3 bases and J by 5 bases, leaving 14 bases between them. This CDR3 is 14 amino acids long. The germline CDR1 and CDR2 sequences are SGHDT and YYEEEE. The CDR3 DNA sequence: TGTGCCAGCAGCTACCGCAGGGCGCGTACTGAAGCTTTCTTT. Translated, it gives CASSYRRARTEAFF.

J is TRBJ1-5 and V is TRBV2, with 8 bases that match TRBD1. V dropped 5 bases and J dropped 10; count of bases not matched to a gene: 10. The CDR3 loop spans 14 amino acids. Germline V CDR1 and CDR2: SNHLY, FYNNEI. DNA of the CDR3: TGTGCCAGCAGTCTTGGACAGGGCTGGAACCCCCAGCATTTT. It is translated as CASSLGQGWNPQHF. The full variable domain, completed using reference TRBV2 and TRBJ1-5, is EPEVTQTPSHQVTQMGQEVILRCVPISNHLYFYWYRQILGQKVEFLVSFYNNEISEKSEIFDDQFSVERPDGSNFTLKIRSTKLEDSAMYFCASSLGQGWNPQHFGDGTRLSIL.

The gene calls are TRBV28 and TRBJ1-5, with D maybe TRBD1 (5 bases). CDR3 length: 16 amino acids. Trimming pared 7 bases from V and 8 bases from J, leaving 24 bases between. CDR1 MDHEN and CDR2 SYDVKM come from the germline V gene. CDR3 in amino acids: CASISPGRAGDKPQHF. CDR3 DNA: TGTGCCAGCATCTCTCCCGGCAGGGCTGGGGATAAGCCCCAGCATTTT.

The chain joins TRBV27 to TRBJ2-6; D remains ambiguous. There are 14 residues in the CDR3. The V gene lost 2 bases and the J gene lost 3 bases, with 5 bases spanning the gap. Germline CDR1 reads MNHEY; CDR2 reads SMNVEV (reference sequence). The CDR3 coding sequence is TGTGCCAGCAGTTTAAATCTTGGGGCCAACGTCCTGACTTTC. As protein: CASSLNLGANVLTF. The complete variable domain, with remaining parts taken from reference TRBV27 and TRBJ2-6, reads EAQVTQNPRYLITVTGKKLTVTCSQNMNHEYMSWYRQDPGLGLRQIYYSMNVEVTDKGDVPEGYKVSRKEKRNFPLILESPSPNQTSLYFCASSLNLGANVLTFGAGSRLTVL.

The chain links TRBV5-1 to TRBJ2-5; D perhaps matches TRBD2 (5 bases). The CDR3 contains 16 residues. Trimming pared 0 bases from V and 4 bases from J, leaving 16 bases between. CDR1 is SGHRS and CDR2 is YFSETQ in the germline V gene. The CDR3 sequence is CASSLERRGTRETQYF. CDR3 nucleotide sequence: TGCGCCAGCAGCTTGGAGCGGCGTGGTACGCGAGAGACCCAGTACTTC. Complete variable domain (other parts from reference TRBV5-1 and TRBJ2-5): KAGVTQTPRYLIKTRGQQVTLSCSPISGHRSVSWYQQTPGQGLQFLFEYFSETQRNKGNFPGRFSGRQFSNSRSEMNVSTLELGDSALYLCASSLERRGTRETQYFGPGTRLLVL.

The chain joins TRBV30 to TRBJ1-2; 10 nucleotides match TRBD1. This CDR3 comprises 15 residues. Germline loops: CDR1 GTSNPN, CDR2 SVGIG (reference sequence). Trimming cost V 2 bases and J 5 bases; bases outside gene matches: 8. The CDR3 bases are TGTGCCTGGAGTATACAGGACAGGGGGTCTTATGGCTACACCTTC. This encodes CAWSIQDRGSYGYTF.

V and J are TRBV29-1 and TRBJ1-2; the D gene is possibly TRBD1 (5 bases). This CDR3 is built from 12 residues. Germline assignment: CDR1 SQVTM and CDR2 ANQGSEA. Trimming cost V 4 bases and J 7 bases, with 13 bases left between them. CDR3 bases: TGCAGCGTTGCACTATCTCAGGGTGGCTACACCTTC. Its protein product is CSVALSQGGYTF.

This clone was counted only a few times. The V gene is TRBV5-5, the J gene TRBJ1-6; D unresolved. Trimming pared 1 base from V and 7 bases from J, leaving 9 bases between. From germline, CDR1 is SGHKS and CDR2 YYEKEE (reference sequence). There are 14 residues in the CDR3. The CDR3 protein is CASSLLAGNSPLHF. The CDR3 DNA reads TGTGCCAGCAGCTTGTTGGCGGGAAATTCACCCCTCCACTTT. Full variable domain (rest looked up from reference TRBV5-5 and TRBJ1-6): DAGVTQSPTHLIKTRGQQVTLRCSPISGHKSVSWYQQVLGQGPQFIFQYYEKEERGRGNFPDRFSARQFPNYSSELNVNALLLGDSALYLCASSLLAGNSPLHFGNGTRLTVT.

The rearrangement links TRBV28 to TRBJ1-6; the match to TRBD1 covers 7 bases. This CDR3 is 14 amino acids long. J was trimmed by 9 bases and V by 4 bases; bases with no gene match: 6. Germline V gene data show CDR1 as MDHEN and CDR2 as SYDVKM. For the CDR3, the DNA is TGTGCCAGCAGTTATGACAGGGAGAGTTCACCCCTCCACTTT. It codes for CASSYDRESSPLHF.

The rearrangement uses TRBV28 and TRBJ1-4; D is possibly TRBD1 (5 bases). In germline, CDR1 is MDHEN, CDR2 SYDVKM. The V end lost 5 bases, the J end lost 0 bases, and 7 bases lay between the germline ends. CDR3 length equals 14 residues. The CDR3 DNA sequence: TGTGCCAGCAGTGCGGGGGCAACTAATGAAAAACTGTTTTTT. Protein product: CASSAGATNEKLFF.

This clone counts as medium-sized. The rearrangement links TRBV9 to TRBJ1-1, with a weak D call TRBD1 (5 bases). V was pared by 3 bases and J by 1 base, with 10 bases between. The CDR3 runs 14 residues. The germline V gene has CDR1 SGDLS and CDR2 YYNGEE. CDR3 sequence reads: CASSADGGNTEAFF. The DNA for the CDR3 is TGTGCCAGCAGCGCGGACGGGGGGAACACTGAAGCTTTCTTT. The whole variable domain, remainder taken from reference TRBV9 and TRBJ1-1, is DSGVTQTPKHLITATGQRVTLRCSPRSGDLSVYWYQQSLDQGLQFLIQYYNGEERAKGNILERFSAQQFPDLHSELNLSSLELGDSALYFCASSADGGNTEAFFGQGTRLTVV.

The chain employs TRBV11-2 and TRBJ2-3, with D possibly being TRBD2 (6 bases). V was clipped by 3 bases and J by 6 bases, with 16 bases between them. The CDR3 covers 15 residues. Germline assignment: CDR1 SGHAT and CDR2 FQNNGV. The CDR3 sequence: CASSFLAPSQDTQYF. The CDR3 nucleotides are TGTGCCAGCAGCTTCCTAGCGCCTTCACAGGATACGCAGTATTTT. The variable domain in full, completed from reference TRBV11-2 and TRBJ2-3, reads EAGVAQSPRYKIIEKRQSVAFWCNPISGHATLYWYQQILGQGPKLLIQFQNNGVVDDSQLPKDRFSAERLKGVDSTLKIQPAKLEDSAVYLCASSFLAPSQDTQYFGPGTRLTVL.

The CDR3 protein is CATPGQGIGYEQYF. Here the CDR3 DNA reads TGTGCCACCCCGGGACAGGGGATTGGGTACGAGCAGTACTTC. The genes are TRBV27 and TRBJ2-7; 10 bases map to TRBD1. Trimming removed 10 bases from V and 4 bases from J; junction bases left unmatched: 10. Germline loops: CDR1 MNHEY, CDR2 SMNVEV (reference sequence). The CDR3 is 14 amino acids.

The chain is built from TRBV19 and TRBJ2-7, with D possibly being TRBD2 (6 bases). The CDR3 spans 12 residues. The ends were cut back, 8 bases at V and 6 bases at J, with 14 bases in the middle. Germline CDR1 reads LNHDA; CDR2 reads SQIVND (reference sequence). The CDR3 DNA is TGTGCCAGTGGGACTCGCCTAGGCGAGCAGTACTTC. It is translated as CASGTRLGEQYF.

The chain recombines TRBV4-1 with TRBJ2-3, with TRBD2 as a possible D gene (6 bases). CDR1 is MGHRA, CDR2 YSYEKL, per germline. V lost 0 bases, J lost 3 bases, and 16 bases lay in between. The CDR3 has 17 amino acids. CDR3 loop: CASSQEWHAGRTDTQYF. For the CDR3, the DNA is TGCGCCAGCAGCCAAGAATGGCATGCGGGGCGAACAGATACGCAGTATTTT.

The chain has TRBV25-1 and TRBJ2-1, with 8 positions matching TRBD2. Per germline, CDR1 MGHDK and CDR2 SYGVNS. The junction had 7 bases not matched to a gene; V was cut back by 1 base and J by 8 bases. This CDR3 is built from 15 residues. The CDR3 coding sequence is TGTGCCAGCAGTGAATCCGCCGGGAGGGGCGATGAGCAGTTCTTC. It specifies CASSESAGRGDEQFF.

The chain has TRBV6-1 and TRBJ2-7, with D maybe TRBD2 (5 bases). The V end lost 1 base, the J end lost 2 bases, and 6 bases lay between the germline ends. Germline V gene lookup returns CDR1 MNHNS and CDR2 SASEGT. CDR3 length: 13 amino acids. The CDR3 reads CASSEVGAYEQYF. The CDR3 region has the DNA TGTGCCAGCAGTGAAGTGGGAGCCTACGAGCAGTACTTC.

In this sample, this clone turned up a few times. V is TRBV5-1 and J is TRBJ1-2; D remains unclear. The CDR3 loop spans 16 amino acids. Germline CDR1 reads SGHRS; CDR2 reads YFSETQ. V was cut by 0 bases and J by 1 base, with 13 bases left in between. The CDR3 sequence: CASSLEGGWGNYGYTF. CDR3 bases: TGCGCCAGCAGCTTGGAAGGAGGGTGGGGTAACTATGGCTACACCTTC.

V and J are TRBV13 and TRBJ1-1, with D hard to call. Trimming took 1 base from V and 0 from J, leaving 9 bases between them. Germline loops: CDR1 PRHDT, CDR2 FYEKMQ (reference sequence). The CDR3 length is 15 residues. Here the CDR3 DNA reads TGTGCCAGCAGCTTAGTTAAGGAGCTGAACACTGAAGCTTTCTTT. This encodes CASSLVKELNTEAFF. Filled out from reference TRBV13 and TRBJ1-1, the complete variable domain reads AAGVIQSPRHLIKEKRETATLKCYPIPRHDTVYWYQQGPGQDPQFLISFYEKMQSDKGSIPDRFSAQQFSDYHSELNMSSLELGDSALYFCASSLVKELNTEAFFGQGTRLTVV.

The chain links TRBV29-1 to TRBJ2-5; TRBD1 is a possible D gene (5 bases). This CDR3 contains 14 residues. CDR1 and CDR2 from the germline V gene are SQVTM and ANQGSEA. V was trimmed by 7 bases and J by 2 bases, leaving 17 bases between them. CDR3 sequence: CSARPTGKQETQYF. DNA of the CDR3: TGCAGCGCCAGACCTACAGGAAAACAAGAGACCCAGTACTTC.

CDR3 loop: CASSPSSNTEAFF. DNA of the CDR3: TGTGCCAGCTCACCATCTTCGAACACTGAAGCTTTCTTT. This rearrangement joins TRBV18 to TRBJ1-1, with unresolved D. CDR3 size: 13 residues. From germline, CDR1 is KGHSH and CDR2 LQKENI. V was trimmed by 2 bases and J by 1 base, leaving 5 bases between them.

V gene TRBV28 combines with J gene TRBJ2-7; TRBD1 matches 10 bases. CDR1 MDHEN and CDR2 SYDVKM come from the germline V gene. Losses at the gene ends were 5 bases for V and 13 bases for J; bases not matched to a gene: 8. The CDR3 has 12 amino acids. The CDR3 loop reads CASSTEDRGFYF. In DNA form, the CDR3 reads TGTGCCAGCAGTACGGAGGACAGGGGGTTTTACTTC.